These 27 T cell receptor beta chains were all obtained from the same sample, sequenced in a study of post-analysis software for immune sequencing data. Overall study findings and caveats: Roughly five TRBV segments appeared more often in patients than in controls, and TRBV5-6, TRBV5-1 and TRBV20-1 were among these.

Included in the TCR beta cDNA libraries were unique molecular identifiers. TCRdb used MiXCR to reprocess the PCR reads, holding one entry per CDR3 protein. The table has around 400,000 distinct CDR3 sequences, approximately 33% seen once; the top ten hold around 15%. Which antigens these TCRs recognize remains unknown. Material: blood. These receptors all come from a girl aged 10 to 17 with multiple sclerosis.

As concerns this clonotype: This clone may be a read error of a much larger clone one base away. This chain links TRBV20-1 with TRBJ2-5; 9 bases agree with TRBD1. This CDR3 region has 14 residues. CDR1 and CDR2 (germline): DFQATT, SNEGSKA (reference sequence). V gave up 1 base and J gave up 11 bases; unmatched junction bases: 11. In nucleotides, the CDR3 is TGCAGTGCTAGAGGACAGGGGGTGGGTGGTGAGCAGTACTTC. Translated: CSARGQGVGGEQYF.

The V and J genes are TRBV6-2 or TRBV6-3 and TRBJ2-1; D is perhaps TRBD1 (5 bases). The V gene's germline CDR1 is MNHEY and CDR2 SVGEGT. The CDR3 consists of 18 residues. V was shortened by 2 bases and J by 0 bases, with 17 bases between the two germline ends. The CDR3 DNA follows: TGTGCCAGCAGTTACGTAGGGGCAGGAAAGAGCTCCTACAATGAGCAGTTCTTC. Protein sequence: CASSYVGAGKSSYNEQFF.

Concerning this clonotype: One end of the junction is discordant with germline, which a read error may explain. The rearrangement uses TRBV6-5 and TRBJ2-5, with 8 nucleotides matching TRBD1. CDR1 is MNHEY and CDR2 is SVGAGI in the germline V gene. The CDR3 length is 17 residues. The CDR3 loop is CAGSYSTVGQGRETQYF. The DNA for the CDR3 is TGTGCCGGCAGTTACTCGACCGTAGGACAGGGTCGGGAGACCCAGTACTTC.

This chain links TRBV5-1 with TRBJ2-7; weak D call: TRBD1 (6 bases). Per germline, CDR1 SGHRS and CDR2 YFSETQ. The CDR3 loop spans 14 amino acids. V was shortened by 0 bases and J by 5 bases, with 12 bases between the two germline ends. The CDR3 is CASSLEGGEDEQYF. DNA of the CDR3: TGCGCCAGCAGCTTGGAAGGGGGTGAGGACGAGCAGTACTTC.

This chain joins TRBV20-1 and TRBJ2-1; 9 nucleotides align to TRBD2. Trimming took 0 bases from V and 10 from J; bases not matched to a gene: 13. Germline CDR1 is DFQATT and CDR2 is SNEGSKA (reference sequence). CDR3 length: 16 residues. The CDR3 spells CSARDLAGALREEQFF. The CDR3 nucleotides are TGCAGTGCTAGAGATTTAGCGGGGGCCCTCCGGGAGGAGCAGTTCTTC.

This clonotype was seen a few times. The V gene is TRBV9, the J gene TRBJ2-1; 10 bases align to TRBD2. The CDR3 spans 16 residues. The V gene's germline CDR1 is SGDLS and CDR2 YYNGEE. Trimming at V came to 0 bases and at J to 4 bases, leaving 4 bases not matched to a gene. In nucleotides, the CDR3 is TGTGCCAGCAGCGTAGCCAGACTAGCGGGTTACAATGAGCAGTTCTTC. It yields the protein CASSVARLAGYNEQFF.

The chain combines TRBV20-1 with TRBJ2-7; D tentatively fits TRBD1 or TRBD2 (6 bases each). Trimming shortened V by 4 bases and J by 2 bases, and 15 bases separated the two germline ends. The CDR3 extends over 14 amino acids. Germline lookup yields CDR1 DFQATT and CDR2 SNEGSKA (reference sequence). Here the CDR3 DNA reads TGCAGTGCTACATCAACAGGGAGGACCTACGAGCAGTACTTC. Translating it yields CSATSTGRTYEQYF.

The table lists this clonotype with a few counts. This chain uses TRBV29-1 with TRBJ1-1, with D possibly matching TRBD1 (6 bases). The germline gives CDR1 SQVTM, CDR2 ANQGSEA. Trimming pared 1 base from V and 4 bases from J, leaving 10 bases between. CDR3 size: 13 residues. The CDR3 sequence: CSVEGGGGTEAFF. As DNA, the CDR3 is TGCAGCGTTGAAGGCGGAGGGGGCACTGAAGCTTTCTTT.

The chain joins TRBV4-1 to TRBJ2-1, with D maybe TRBD1 (6 bases). Germline assignment: CDR1 MGHRA and CDR2 YSYEKL. There are 13 residues in the CDR3. Trimming cost V 5 bases and J 10 bases, with 15 bases left between them. The CDR3 region is CASSLYRAGEQFF. CDR3 DNA: TGCGCCAGCAGCTTATACAGGGCAGGGGAGCAGTTCTTC.

The V gene is TRBV5-5, the J gene TRBJ1-4, with unresolved D. The germline V gene encodes CDR1 SGHKS and CDR2 YYEKEE (reference sequence). V lost 4 bases and J 8 bases, leaving 21 bases between the germline ends. CDR3 length: 16 residues. The CDR3: CASSQTPPRPAEKLFF. The CDR3 DNA reads TGTGCCAGCAGCCAAACCCCACCGAGACCTGCGGAAAAACTGTTTTTT.

The CDR3 is CASSPEMGPYHEQYF. The CDR3 region has the DNA TGCGCCAGCAGCCCGGAAATGGGGCCCTACCACGAGCAGTACTTC. V is TRBV5-1 and J is TRBJ2-7; possible D gene TRBD1, 5 bases. CDR3 length: 15 amino acids. The V gene's germline CDR1 is SGHRS and CDR2 YFSETQ. V gave up 4 bases and J gave up 5 bases, with 19 bases separating them.

This clonotype has just a few counts. The J gene is TRBJ2-7, the V gene TRBV20-1, with D unclear. This CDR3 has 14 residues. Between the trimmed V and J ends, which lost 1 base and 2 bases, there was a span of 12 bases. Germline assignment: CDR1 DFQATT and CDR2 SNEGSKA (reference sequence). CDR3 residues: CSARGIPTTYEQYF. The DNA of the CDR3 is TGCAGTGCTAGAGGGATCCCCACGACCTACGAGCAGTACTTC.

The chain is built from TRBV3-1 and TRBJ2-7, with D perhaps matching TRBD2 (5 bases). Germline V lookup: CDR1 LGHDT, CDR2 YNNKEL (reference sequence). The V end was cut by 7 bases, the J end by 1 base, with 14 bases between. This CDR3 comprises 14 residues. The CDR3 nucleotides are TGTGCCAGCAAGCGGCCCAGAACGTCCTACGAGCAGTACTTC. Residues: CASKRPRTSYEQYF.

The J gene is TRBJ2-2, the V gene TRBV11-2; D might be TRBD2 (7 bases). The CDR3 length is 16 residues. Germline loops: CDR1 SGHAT, CDR2 FQNNGV. The germline V and J ends were trimmed by 3 bases and 4 bases, with 15 bases remaining between them. This CDR3 is CASSLRGGPSTGELFF. CDR3 in DNA: TGTGCCAGCAGCTTGAGGGGGGGGCCCAGCACCGGGGAGCTGTTTTTT. Filled out from reference TRBV11-2 and TRBJ2-2, the complete variable domain reads EAGVAQSPRYKIIEKRQSVAFWCNPISGHATLYWYQQILGQGPKLLIQFQNNGVVDDSQLPKDRFSAERLKGVDSTLKIQPAKLEDSAVYLCASSLRGGPSTGELFFGEGSRLTVL.

This clonotype turned up a few times. This rearrangement joins TRBV28 to TRBJ2-7; D is perhaps TRBD1 or TRBD2 (5 bases each). CDR3 size: 15 residues. The V end lost 3 bases, the J end lost 0 bases, and 12 bases lay between the germline ends. The V gene's germline CDR1 is MDHEN and CDR2 SYDVKM. The DNA of the CDR3 is TGTGCCAGCAGTTTGCCCGGGACGGGCTCCTACGAGCAGTACTTC. As protein: CASSLPGTGSYEQYF.

This clonotype was counted a few times. The chain combines TRBV9 with TRBJ2-3; 8 positions match TRBD2. This CDR3 has 16 residues. Germline CDR1 SGDLS, CDR2 YYNGEE. V dropped 0 bases and J dropped 4; count of bases not matched to a gene: 7. CDR3 amino acids: CASSVARSGGSDTQYF. The CDR3 DNA follows: TGTGCCAGCAGCGTAGCAAGGAGCGGGGGCTCAGATACGCAGTATTTT.

This rearrangement joins TRBV29-1 to TRBJ2-4; 8 bases match TRBD1. V lost 5 bases to trimming and J lost 6 bases; unmatched junction nucleotides: 9. This CDR3 is built from 14 residues. CDR1 and CDR2 (germline): SQVTM, ANQGSEA. CDR3 DNA sequence: TGCAGCGTTACCTTTGGACAGGGACGAAACATTCAGTACTTC. Its translation is CSVTFGQGRNIQYF.

In its sample, this clonotype was seen a few times. The rearrangement uses TRBV6-2 or TRBV6-3 and TRBJ2-1, with D unclear. The V gene lost 5 bases and the J gene lost 0 bases, with 5 bases spanning the gap. The germline CDR1 and CDR2 sequences are MNHEY and SVGEGT. The CDR3 is 13 amino acids. The CDR3 loop reads CASSALSYNEQFF. CDR3 DNA: TGTGCCAGCAGTGCGCTCTCCTACAATGAGCAGTTCTTC.

This chain connects TRBV29-1 to TRBJ2-7, with D uncertain. Trimming removed 6 bases at V and 5 bases at J, with 17 bases between. This CDR3 has 13 residues. CDR1 and CDR2 (germline): SQVTM, ANQGSEA. The CDR3 DNA reads TGCAGCGTGACTCGACGGGCCTTCAACGAGCAGTACTTC. Translating gives CSVTRRAFNEQYF.

DNA for the CDR3: TGTGCCAGCACGTCTGTGAAGCTCTCCTACGAGCAGTACTTC. It encodes CASTSVKLSYEQYF. The rearrangement links TRBV6-2 or TRBV6-3 to TRBJ2-7; D gene unclear. Germline CDR1 is MNHEY and CDR2 is SVGEGT. V was shortened by 7 bases and J by 0 bases, with 13 bases between the two germline ends. The CDR3 spans 14 residues.

This chain joins TRBV6-1 and TRBJ2-5; D tentatively reads TRBD1 or TRBD2 (5 bases each). The better agreement between TRBJ2-7 and the DNA end casts doubt on the J call. The CDR3 sequence is 15 residues long. Germline CDR1 reads MNHNS; CDR2 reads SASEGT. CDR3 sequence: CASSEGFFRGGEQYF. Here the CDR3 DNA reads TGTGCCAGCAGTGAGGGGTTCTTTCGGGGCGGCGAGCAGTACTTC.

This clonotype was detected a few times. V is TRBV27 and J is TRBJ2-7; possibly TRBD2 for D (6 bases). Trimming cost V 5 bases and J 3 bases, with 14 bases left between them. The CDR3 loop spans 14 amino acids. Germline CDR1 MNHEY, CDR2 SMNVEV (reference sequence). CDR3 residues: CASSPGDLFYEQYF. DNA for the CDR3: TGTGCCAGCAGTCCGGGAGATCTTTTCTACGAGCAGTACTTC.

This chain links TRBV7-2 with TRBJ2-7; no clear D gene. The CDR3 length is 14 residues. Germline V gene lookup returns CDR1 SGHTA and CDR2 FQGNSA. The germline V and J ends were trimmed by 5 bases and 3 bases, with 14 bases remaining between them. The CDR3 sequence: CASSPPSDDYEQYF. CDR3 sequence (DNA): TGTGCCAGCAGCCCTCCTTCGGACGACTACGAGCAGTACTTC.

The chain couples TRBV7-2 to TRBJ1-5; D remains ambiguous. Trimming left V 1 base short and J 2 bases short, with 9 bases between. The CDR3 has 15 residues. CDR1 and CDR2 (germline): SGHTA, FQGNSA. DNA for the CDR3: TGTGCCAGCAGCTTAGTCGGTTGGGGCAATCAGCCCCAGCATTTT. Amino acids: CASSLVGWGNQPQHF. The variable domain in full, with the rest retrieved from reference TRBV7-2 and TRBJ1-5, is GAGVSQSPSNKVTEKGKDVELRCDPISGHTALYWYRQSLGQGLEFLIYFQGNSAPDKSGLPSDRFSAERTGGSVSTLTIQRTQQEDSAVYLCASSLVGWGNQPQHFGDGTRLSIL.

The chain couples TRBV19 to TRBJ2-3, with no clear D. Deletions cut 3 bases from V and 3 bases from J, with 7 bases between. The germline CDR1 and CDR2 sequences are LNHDA and SQIVND (reference sequence). The CDR3 loop spans 13 amino acids. CDR3 residues: CASSMAETDTQYF. CDR3 bases: TGTGCCAGTAGTATGGCAGAAACAGATACGCAGTATTTT.

This clonotype was seen a single time. The chain combines TRBV12-3 or TRBV12-4 with TRBJ2-1; 8 bases are shared with TRBD2. This CDR3 has 16 residues. The ends lost 1 base at V and 6 bases at J; junction bases unmatched: 8. The CDR3 reads CASSLGWYGGANEQFF. CDR3 sequence (DNA): TGTGCCAGCAGTTTAGGGTGGTACGGGGGGGCCAATGAGCAGTTCTTC.

The chain uses TRBV20-1 and TRBJ2-1; 7 nucleotides agree with TRBD2. V lost 3 bases, J lost 8 bases, and 7 bases stayed unmatched. CDR3 length equals 13 residues. CDR1 and CDR2 (germline): DFQATT, SNEGSKA (reference sequence). The CDR3 reads CSARPGGSDEQFF. The CDR3 nucleotides are TGCAGTGCTAGGCCGGGGGGTAGCGATGAGCAGTTCTTC.